This TCR beta chain was identified in a study of shared clonotypes between healthy human individuals. The CDR3 is made up of 17 amino acids. With 4 bases clipped from V and 4 bases from J, the junction kept 12 bases outside the gene matches. In germline, CDR1 is SGHRS, CDR2 YFSETQ. The protocol was immunoSEQ multiplex PCR, while the TCRdb copy is restricted to in-frame clones and leaves out a portion. The table shows a few million clones, with roughly 92% occurring only once. The receptor was isolated from a young man in good health. Some clones in this sample may be carry-over from other donors' samples. The sequenced sample was naive CD4+ T cells from PBMCs. Subset of the sample: CD45RA+ positively selected. V usage is TRBV5-1 and J usage is TRBJ1-1; the match to TRBD1 covers 11 bases. CDR3 loop: CASSPGTGGFMGTEAFF. Here the CDR3 DNA reads TGCGCCAGCAGCCCCGGGACAGGGGGATTCATGGGCACTGAAGCTTTCTTT.